Presented here are 25 T cell receptor beta chains from one specimen sequenced in a study of cytomegalovirus exposure and HLA in healthy donors. The PCR employed 60 Vbeta primers together with 13 Jbeta primers. Profiled with immunoSEQ multiplex PCR; TCRdb holds only in-frame clones, not every one. This sample yields tens of thousands of clones, of which around 85% are seen a single time; roughly 2.4% belongs to the top ten. Sequenced input: PBMCs. The receptor source for this set is a woman between 45 and 60 years old in good health and CMV-seronegative.

V gene TRBV4-1 combines with J gene TRBJ2-1, with 11 bases aligning to TRBD1. The CDR3 consists of 17 residues. V dropped 0 bases and J dropped 6; count of bases not matched to a gene: 7. Germline V gene sequence: CDR1 MGHRA, CDR2 YSYEKL. The CDR3 sequence: CASSQDGGTGGVNEQFF. The CDR3 DNA reads TGCGCCAGCAGCCAAGATGGCGGGACAGGGGGGGTCAATGAGCAGTTCTTC.

This clone has just one count. The chain recombines TRBV6-5 with TRBJ2-7, with 8 positions matching TRBD2. V dropped 6 bases and J dropped 7; count of bases not matched to a gene: 5. This CDR3 contains 12 residues. The V gene's germline CDR1 is MNHEY and CDR2 SVGAGI. Written as DNA, the CDR3 is TGTGCCAGCAGGACTAGCGCTAGGGAGCAGTACTTC. It specifies CASRTSAREQYF.

The gene calls are TRBV5-6 and TRBJ1-2; the match to TRBD1 covers 8 bases. V lost 3 bases and J lost 4; bases outside the gene matches: 11. CDR3 length: 16 amino acids. Germline values: CDR1 SGHDT, CDR2 YYEEEE. CDR3 region: CASSSLGQGEGYGYTF. The CDR3, as DNA: TGTGCCAGCAGCTCACTAGGACAGGGCGAAGGCTATGGCTACACCTTC.

CDR3 sequence (DNA): TGTGCCATCAGTGGGGCAGGGATACCTGAAGCTTTCTTT. It specifies CAISGAGIPEAFF. The J gene is TRBJ1-1, the V gene TRBV10-3; possible D gene TRBD1, 5 bases. Trimming cost V 4 bases and J 6 bases, with 12 bases left between them. This CDR3 region has 13 residues. Germline V CDR1 and CDR2: ENHRY, SYGVKD.

The V call is TRBV7-2, the J call TRBJ2-7; 9 nucleotides match TRBD2. Germline V gene lookup returns CDR1 SGHTA and CDR2 FQGNSA. The trim removed 2 bases at V and 1 base at J, leaving 3 bases unmatched. The CDR3 extends over 15 amino acids. CDR3 sequence reads: CASSLPGLASYEQYF. The CDR3 DNA follows: TGTGCCAGCAGCTTACCGGGACTAGCTTCCTACGAGCAGTACTTC.

The chain recombines TRBV5-5 with TRBJ2-7; the D gene is possibly TRBD2 (6 bases). This CDR3 has 13 residues. Germline CDR1 is SGHKS and CDR2 is YYEKEE (reference sequence). Trimming stripped 4 bases from V and 4 bases from J, with 12 bases between. CDR3 amino acids: CASSPTGVYEQYF. The CDR3 DNA sequence: TGTGCCAGCAGCCCTACGGGGGTTTACGAGCAGTACTTC.

The chain has TRBV15 and TRBJ2-3; 9 positions match TRBD2. From germline, CDR1 is LNHNV and CDR2 YYDKDF (reference sequence). The junction had 8 bases not matched to a gene; V was cut back by 0 bases and J by 4 bases. The CDR3 consists of 17 residues. The CDR3 is CATSRDGVAGGADTQYF. The CDR3, as DNA: TGTGCCACCAGCAGAGATGGAGTTGCGGGAGGGGCAGATACGCAGTATTTT.

The chain is built from TRBV5-1 and TRBJ2-7, with TRBD1 matching 8 bases. In germline, CDR1 is SGHRS, CDR2 YFSETQ. V was pared by 1 base and J by 4 bases, with 4 bases of the junction left unmatched. This CDR3 contains 14 residues. CDR3: CASSLRGTGYEQYF. CDR3 DNA sequence: TGCGCCAGCAGCTTGAGAGGGACAGGTTACGAGCAGTACTTC. Together with reference TRBV5-1 and TRBJ2-7, the CDR3 gives the full variable domain: KAGVTQTPRYLIKTRGQQVTLSCSPISGHRSVSWYQQTPGQGLQFLFEYFSETQRNKGNFPGRFSGRQFSNSRSEMNVSTLELGDSALYLCASSLRGTGYEQYFGPGTRLTVT.

This clone appeared once. The chain uses TRBV27 and TRBJ2-3, with D uncertain. Germline V gene data show CDR1 as MNHEY and CDR2 as SMNVEV (reference sequence). V was clipped by 4 bases and J by 12 bases, with 23 bases between them. The length of the CDR3 is 15 residues. CDR3 in amino acids: CASSSRLPSVSQQYF. CDR3 nucleotides: TGTGCCAGCAGTTCCAGGTTGCCCTCGGTCTCTCAACAGTATTTT.

This clone came up a few times. The chain is built from TRBV15 and TRBJ2-3, with 12 bases aligning to TRBD2. This CDR3 is built from 16 residues. Trimming cost V 2 bases and J 2 bases; bases outside gene matches: 2. In germline, CDR1 is LNHNV, CDR2 YYDKDF (reference sequence). CDR3 sequence: CATSRRLAGATDTQYF. Here the CDR3 DNA reads TGTGCCACCAGCAGAAGACTAGCGGGGGCCACAGATACGCAGTATTTT. Together with reference TRBV15 and TRBJ2-3, the CDR3 gives the full variable domain: DAMVIQNPRYQVTQFGKPVTLSCSQTLNHNVMYWYQQKSSQAPKLLFHYYDKDFNNEADTPDNFQSRRPNTSFCFLDIRSPGLGDTAMYLCATSRRLAGATDTQYFGPGTRLTVL.

The V and J genes are TRBV7-3 and TRBJ2-1; 10 bases line up with TRBD2. The CDR3 contains 16 residues. After removal of 5 bases from V and 4 bases from J, the junction contained 8 bases not matched to a gene. Germline V gene data show CDR1 as SGHTA and CDR2 as FQGTGA. CDR3 bases: TGTGCCAGCAGCCTGTCTAGCGGGAGTGGTTACAATGAGCAGTTCTTC. Its protein product is CASSLSSGSGYNEQFF.

DNA of the CDR3: TGTGCCAGCTCACCGACAGAGGGACTAGCGGGAGGGAAAGAGCAGTACTTC. It codes for CASSPTEGLAGGKEQYF. This rearrangement joins TRBV18 to TRBJ2-7; 16 nucleotides line up with TRBD2. Trimming cost V 3 bases and J 7 bases; bases outside gene matches: 9. Germline CDR1 reads KGHSH; CDR2 reads LQKENI. This CDR3 region has 17 residues.

The chain is built from TRBV29-1 and TRBJ2-1, with a tentative D call TRBD2 (6 bases). Germline-derived CDR1 and CDR2 are SQVTM and ANQGSEA. The V gene lost 7 bases and the J gene lost 4 bases, with 17 bases spanning the gap. The CDR3 runs to 14 residues. The CDR3 coding sequence is TGCAGCGCCGAGGGACTGGGCCAATACAATGAGCAGTTCTTC. Translated, it gives CSAEGLGQYNEQFF.

The V gene is TRBV6-1, the J gene TRBJ1-5, with D uncertain. CDR3 length: 17 amino acids. The germline V gene encodes CDR1 MNHNS and CDR2 SASEGT. V dropped 2 bases and J dropped 0 bases, with 14 bases sitting between them. In DNA form, the CDR3 reads TGTGCCAGCAGTGAAAATCCCGGCAGGCTTAGCAATCAGCCCCAGCATTTT. This gives the protein CASSENPGRLSNQPQHF.

The CDR3 nucleotides are TGCGCCAGCAGCCAAGTTCAGGGGTATGCGCAGTATTTT. As protein: CASSQVQGYAQYF. The V gene is TRBV4-1, the J gene TRBJ2-3; tentatively, D is TRBD1 (6 bases). This CDR3 region has 13 residues. V lost 1 base, J lost 10 bases, and 12 bases lay in between. CDR1 and CDR2 from the germline V gene are MGHRA and YSYEKL.

The chain has TRBV7-2 and TRBJ1-3; 8 nucleotides line up with TRBD1. J gave up 3 bases and V 3 bases, and 1 base lay outside the gene matches. The CDR3 is 14 residues long. The germline CDR1 and CDR2 sequences are SGHTA and FQGNSA. The CDR3 loop is CASSFGQGGNTIYF. As DNA, the CDR3 is TGTGCCAGCAGCTTCGGACAGGGTGGAAACACCATATATTTT.

The V gene is TRBV2, the J gene TRBJ2-7; the match to TRBD2 covers 10 bases. The CDR3 extends over 15 amino acids. V was clipped by 8 bases and J by 1 base; unmatched bases: 8. Germline V gene data show CDR1 as SNHLY and CDR2 as FYNNEI. The CDR3: CASRTSGDTSYEQYV. The DNA for the CDR3 is TGTGCCAGCCGCACTAGCGGGGACACTTCCTACGAGCAGTACGTC.

This clone has more than one count but fewer than ten. V and J are TRBV6-6 and TRBJ1-5; 8 positions agree with TRBD1. The J segment lost 0 bases and the V segment lost 5 bases, leaving 0 bases of the junction unmatched. This CDR3 is built from 14 residues. Germline V gene data show CDR1 as MNHNY and CDR2 as SVGAGI (reference sequence). CDR3 sequence (DNA): TGTGCCAGCAGTCAGGGGGCTAGCAATCAGCCCCAGCATTTT. It encodes CASSQGASNQPQHF.

The V gene is TRBV5-6, the J gene TRBJ1-2, with 9 positions matching TRBD1. The CDR3 extends over 17 amino acids. V lost 4 bases and J lost 4; bases outside the gene matches: 14. Germline V lookup: CDR1 SGHDT, CDR2 YYEEEE. CDR3 amino acids: CASSTGTGGGPGYGYTF. The CDR3 DNA is TGTGCCAGCAGCACTGGAACAGGGGGCGGACCGGGCTATGGCTACACCTTC.

This clone was counted a few times. The chain has TRBV5-1 and TRBJ2-1, with TRBD2 matching over 11 bases. This CDR3 spans 16 amino acids. Germline V gives CDR1 SGHRS, CDR2 YFSETQ. V shed 1 base, J shed 3 bases, and the junction held 3 bases outside the gene matches. The CDR3, as DNA: TGCGCCAGCAGCTTGTTGACTAGCGGGAACTACAATGAGCAGTTCTTC. It yields the protein CASSLLTSGNYNEQFF. Full variable domain (remainder filled in from reference TRBV5-1 and TRBJ2-1): KAGVTQTPRYLIKTRGQQVTLSCSPISGHRSVSWYQQTPGQGLQFLFEYFSETQRNKGNFPGRFSGRQFSNSRSEMNVSTLELGDSALYLCASSLLTSGNYNEQFFGPGTRLTVL.

The V and J genes are TRBV18 and TRBJ1-1; possible D gene TRBD1, 6 bases. From germline, CDR1 is KGHSH and CDR2 LQKENI. The CDR3 is made up of 14 amino acids. Trimming took 0 bases from V and 1 from J, leaving 6 bases between them. This CDR3 is CASSPPGANTEAFF. In nucleotides, the CDR3 is TGTGCCAGCTCACCACCGGGGGCGAACACTGAAGCTTTCTTT. The full variable domain, with the rest looked up from reference TRBV18 and TRBJ1-1, is NAGVMQNPRHLVRRRGQEARLRCSPMKGHSHVYWYRQLPEEGLKFMVYLQKENIIDESGMPKERFSAEFPKEGPSILRIQQVVRGDSAAYFCASSPPGANTEAFFGQGTRLTVV.

The rearrangement uses TRBV7-9 and TRBJ2-1, with TRBD2 matching 10 bases. Germline CDR1 SEHNR, CDR2 FQNEAQ (reference sequence). V trimming: 5 bases; J trimming: 12 bases; junction bases outside the gene matches: 16. The CDR3 covers 16 residues. The CDR3 DNA reads TGTGCCAGCAGCCCCCCCCCTAGCGGGAGAAAAACTGGGCAGTTCTTC. It yields the protein CASSPPPSGRKTGQFF.

V is TRBV4-1 and J is TRBJ2-1, with 8 bases lining up with TRBD2. This CDR3 contains 16 residues. The trim removed 4 bases at V and 6 bases at J, leaving 11 bases unmatched. The V gene's germline CDR1 is MGHRA and CDR2 YSYEKL. The CDR3 spells CASSLNPGTSTNEQFF. In nucleotides, the CDR3 is TGCGCCAGCAGCCTTAACCCCGGGACTAGTACCAATGAGCAGTTCTTC.

This clone has just a few counts. This sequence joins TRBV6-1 and TRBJ1-5, with a possible D match to TRBD1 (6 bases). The CDR3 contains 19 residues. From germline, CDR1 is MNHNS and CDR2 SASEGT. Trimming took 1 base from V and 0 from J, leaving 19 bases between them. The CDR3 sequence: CASSEGLTGRAISNQPQHF. CDR3 sequence (DNA): TGTGCCAGCAGTGAAGGTTTGACAGGAAGGGCAATTAGCAATCAGCCCCAGCATTTT.

CDR3 bases: TGTGCCAGCAGTTTAGGAGCGCGGCCGAACACTGAAGCTTTCTTT. Amino acids: CASSLGARPNTEAFF. The rearrangement joins TRBV28 to TRBJ1-1, with unresolved D. CDR1 MDHEN and CDR2 SYDVKM come from the germline V gene. V was trimmed by 2 bases and J by 1 base, leaving 11 bases between them. The CDR3 extends over 15 amino acids.